The clone carrying this TCR beta chain has a handful of counts. Antigen: not known. There were TCR beta CDR3 regions amplified from RNA transcripts. First-round RT-PCR with HTBI primers amplified the TCR CDR3 region. Via MiXCR, TCRdb re-called the multiplex PCR reads, giving one row per CDR3 protein. The data show 600,000 or so distinct CDR3 sequences, 12% to 15% seen once. This sample was taken from a study of T cells in Graves' hyperthyroidism and ophthalmopathy. The V gene's germline CDR1 is MGHRA and CDR2 YSYEKL. J gave up 9 bases and V 3 bases, and 9 bases lay outside the gene matches. The CDR3 runs 16 residues. Study results and limitations: Blood also contained most expanded thyroid clonotypes above 0.001. It was a median around 6 months before onset that the model predicted ophthalmopathy. A 13 V-J model separated ophthalmopathy from stable hyperthyroidism.

Material for sequencing was blood. This chain connects TRBV4-1 to TRBJ2-1; 12 nucleotides align to TRBD2. This clonotype was obtained from a woman younger than 35 with Graves' ophthalmopathy. The CDR3 DNA follows: TGCGCCAGCAGCCAGAGGGGACTAGCGGGCCTAGGTGAGCAGTTCTTC. This translates into CASSQRGLAGLGEQFF.